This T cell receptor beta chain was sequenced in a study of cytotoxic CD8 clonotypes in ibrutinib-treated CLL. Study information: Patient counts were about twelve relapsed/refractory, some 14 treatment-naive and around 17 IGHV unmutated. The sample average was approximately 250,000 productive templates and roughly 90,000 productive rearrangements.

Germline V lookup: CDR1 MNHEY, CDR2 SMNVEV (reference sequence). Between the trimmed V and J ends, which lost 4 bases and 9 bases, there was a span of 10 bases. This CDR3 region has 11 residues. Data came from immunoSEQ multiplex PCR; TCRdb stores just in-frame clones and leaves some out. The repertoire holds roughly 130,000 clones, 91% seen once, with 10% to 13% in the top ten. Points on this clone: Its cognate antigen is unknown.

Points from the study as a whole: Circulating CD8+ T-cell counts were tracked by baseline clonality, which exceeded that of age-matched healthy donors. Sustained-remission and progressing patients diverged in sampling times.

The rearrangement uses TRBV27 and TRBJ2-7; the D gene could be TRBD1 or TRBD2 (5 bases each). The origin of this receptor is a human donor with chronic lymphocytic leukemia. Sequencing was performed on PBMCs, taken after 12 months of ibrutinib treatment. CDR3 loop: CASSSGLWQYF. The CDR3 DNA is TGTGCCAGCAGTTCGGGGCTATGGCAGTACTTC.